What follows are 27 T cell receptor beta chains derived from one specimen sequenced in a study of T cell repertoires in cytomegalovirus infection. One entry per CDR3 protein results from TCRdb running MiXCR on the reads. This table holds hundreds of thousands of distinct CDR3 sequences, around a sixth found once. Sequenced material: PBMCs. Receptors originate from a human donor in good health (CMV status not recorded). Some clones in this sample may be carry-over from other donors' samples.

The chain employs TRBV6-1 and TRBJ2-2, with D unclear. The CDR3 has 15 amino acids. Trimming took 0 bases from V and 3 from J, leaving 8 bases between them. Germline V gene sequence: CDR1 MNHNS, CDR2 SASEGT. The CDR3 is CASSEAARYTGELFF. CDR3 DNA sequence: TGTGCCAGCAGTGAAGCCGCACGGTACACCGGGGAGCTGTTTTTT.

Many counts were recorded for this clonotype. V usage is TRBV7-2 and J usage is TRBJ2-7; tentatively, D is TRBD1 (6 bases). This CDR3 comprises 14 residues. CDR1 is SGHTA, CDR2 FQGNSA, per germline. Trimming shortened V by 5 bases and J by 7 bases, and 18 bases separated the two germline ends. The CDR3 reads CASSPTGLSREQYF. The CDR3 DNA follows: TGTGCCAGCAGCCCCACAGGGCTTTCAAGAGAGCAGTACTTC. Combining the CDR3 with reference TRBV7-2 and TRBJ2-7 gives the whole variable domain GAGVSQSPSNKVTEKGKDVELRCDPISGHTALYWYRQSLGQGLEFLIYFQGNSAPDKSGLPSDRFSAERTGGSVSTLTIQRTQQEDSAVYLCASSPTGLSREQYFGPGTRLTVT.

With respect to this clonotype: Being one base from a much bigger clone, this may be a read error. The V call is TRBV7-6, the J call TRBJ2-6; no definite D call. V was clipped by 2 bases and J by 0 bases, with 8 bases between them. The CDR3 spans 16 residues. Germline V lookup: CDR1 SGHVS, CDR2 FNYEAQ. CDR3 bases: TGTGCCAGCAGCTTACATAGCAGCTCTGGGGCCAACGTCCTGACTTTC. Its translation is CASSLHSSSGANVLTF. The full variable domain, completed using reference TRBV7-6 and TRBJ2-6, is GAGVSQSPRYKVTKRGQDVALRCDPISGHVSLYWYRQALGQGPEFLTYFNYEAQQDKSGLPNDRFSAERPEGSISTLTIQRTEQRDSAMYRCASSLHSSSGANVLTFGAGSRLTVL.

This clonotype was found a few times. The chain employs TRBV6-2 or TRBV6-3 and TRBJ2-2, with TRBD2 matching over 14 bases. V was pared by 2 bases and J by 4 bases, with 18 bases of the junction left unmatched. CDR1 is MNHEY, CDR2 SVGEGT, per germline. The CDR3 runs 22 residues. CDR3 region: CASSYEDPGLAGELLGTGELFF. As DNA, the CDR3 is TGTGCCAGCAGTTACGAAGATCCGGGACTAGCGGGGGAACTGCTTGGCACCGGGGAGCTGTTTTTT.

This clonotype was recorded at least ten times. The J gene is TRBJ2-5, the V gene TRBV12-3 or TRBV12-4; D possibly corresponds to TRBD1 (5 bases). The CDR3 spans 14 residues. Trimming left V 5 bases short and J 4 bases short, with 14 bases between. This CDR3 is CASSPIWGRETQYF. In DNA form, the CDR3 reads TGTGCCAGCAGTCCGATATGGGGCAGAGAGACCCAGTACTTC.

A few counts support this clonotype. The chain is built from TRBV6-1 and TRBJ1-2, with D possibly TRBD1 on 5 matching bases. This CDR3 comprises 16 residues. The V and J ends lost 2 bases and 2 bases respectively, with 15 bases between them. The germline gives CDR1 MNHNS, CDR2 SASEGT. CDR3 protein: CASSELLEGRNYGYTF. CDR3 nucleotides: TGTGCCAGCAGTGAACTTTTGGAGGGACGGAACTATGGCTACACCTTC.

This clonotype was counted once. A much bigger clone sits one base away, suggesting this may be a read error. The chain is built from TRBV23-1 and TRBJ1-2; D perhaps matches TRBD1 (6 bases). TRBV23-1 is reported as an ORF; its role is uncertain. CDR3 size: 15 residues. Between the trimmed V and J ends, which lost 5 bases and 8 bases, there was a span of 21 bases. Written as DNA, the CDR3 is TGCGCCAGCAGTTCCGGCAGGGGAAATGACAAAGGCTACACCTTC. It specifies CASSSGRGNDKGYTF.

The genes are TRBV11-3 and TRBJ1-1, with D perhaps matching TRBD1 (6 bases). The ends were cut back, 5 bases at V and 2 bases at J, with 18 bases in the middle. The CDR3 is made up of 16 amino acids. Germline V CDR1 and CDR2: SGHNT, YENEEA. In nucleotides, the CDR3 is TGTGCCAGCAGCGTAGGAACGGGACATCTCAACACTGAAGCTTTCTTT. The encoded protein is CASSVGTGHLNTEAFF.

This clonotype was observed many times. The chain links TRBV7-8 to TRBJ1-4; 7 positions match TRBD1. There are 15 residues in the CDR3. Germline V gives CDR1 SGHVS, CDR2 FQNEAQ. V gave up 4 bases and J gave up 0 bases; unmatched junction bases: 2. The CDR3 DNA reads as TGTGCCAGCAGCTCCCAGGGGGCAACTAATGAAAAACTGTTTTTT. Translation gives CASSSQGATNEKLFF.

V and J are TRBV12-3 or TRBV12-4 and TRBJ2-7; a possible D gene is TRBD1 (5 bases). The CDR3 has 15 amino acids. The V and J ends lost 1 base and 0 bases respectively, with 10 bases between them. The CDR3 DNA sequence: TGTGCCAGCAGTTTAGGGGGCTCGAGCTCCTACGAGCAGTACTTC. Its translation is CASSLGGSSSYEQYF.

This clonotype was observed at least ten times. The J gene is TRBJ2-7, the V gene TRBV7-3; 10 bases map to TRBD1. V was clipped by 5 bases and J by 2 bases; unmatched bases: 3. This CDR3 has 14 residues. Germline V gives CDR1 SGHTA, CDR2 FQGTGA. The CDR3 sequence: CASSVGQGPYEQYF. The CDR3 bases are TGTGCCAGCAGCGTGGGACAGGGGCCCTACGAGCAGTACTTC.

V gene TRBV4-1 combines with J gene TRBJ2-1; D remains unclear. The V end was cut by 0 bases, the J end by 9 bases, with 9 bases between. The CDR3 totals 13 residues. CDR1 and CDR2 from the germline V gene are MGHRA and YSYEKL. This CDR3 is CASSQDVWGEQFF. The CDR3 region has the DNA TGCGCCAGCAGCCAAGACGTGTGGGGTGAGCAGTTCTTC.

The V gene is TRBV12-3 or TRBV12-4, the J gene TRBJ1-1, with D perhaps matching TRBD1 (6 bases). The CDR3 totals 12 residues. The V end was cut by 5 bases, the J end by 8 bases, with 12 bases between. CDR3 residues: CASSEGVGEAFF. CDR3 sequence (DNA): TGTGCCAGCAGTGAGGGGGTTGGAGAAGCTTTCTTT.

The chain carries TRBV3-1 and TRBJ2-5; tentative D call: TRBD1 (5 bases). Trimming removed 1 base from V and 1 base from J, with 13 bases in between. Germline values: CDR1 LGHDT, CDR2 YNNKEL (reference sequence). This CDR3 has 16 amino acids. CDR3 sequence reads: CASSQGGATAQETQYF. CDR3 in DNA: TGTGCCAGCAGCCAAGGTGGTGCGACAGCCCAAGAGACCCAGTACTTC.

CDR3 DNA sequence: TGTGCCAGCAGCTTAGTGTCCCGAATCGGGACAGATACGCAGTATTTT. It translates to CASSLVSRIGTDTQYF. The chain uses TRBV13 and TRBJ2-3, with D uncertain. The germline V and J ends were trimmed by 1 base and 3 bases, with 14 bases remaining between them. Germline V gives CDR1 PRHDT, CDR2 FYEKMQ (reference sequence). The CDR3 loop spans 16 amino acids.

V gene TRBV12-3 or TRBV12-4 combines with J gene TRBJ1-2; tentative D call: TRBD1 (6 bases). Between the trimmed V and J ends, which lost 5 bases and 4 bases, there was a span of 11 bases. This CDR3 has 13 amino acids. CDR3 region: CASSLRQVYGYTF. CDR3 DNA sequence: TGTGCCAGCAGTCTCCGACAGGTCTATGGCTACACCTTC.

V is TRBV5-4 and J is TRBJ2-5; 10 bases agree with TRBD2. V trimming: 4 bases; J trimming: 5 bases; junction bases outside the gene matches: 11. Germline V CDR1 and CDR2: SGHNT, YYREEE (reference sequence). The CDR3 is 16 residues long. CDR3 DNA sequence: TGTGCCAGCAGCAGGGGGACTAGCGTTGCCTCGGAGACCCAGTACTTC. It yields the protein CASSRGTSVASETQYF.

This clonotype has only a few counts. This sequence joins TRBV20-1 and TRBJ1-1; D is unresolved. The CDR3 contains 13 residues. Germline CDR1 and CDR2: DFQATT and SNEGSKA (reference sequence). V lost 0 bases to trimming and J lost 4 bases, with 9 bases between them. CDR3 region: CSARERASTEAFF. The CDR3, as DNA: TGCAGTGCTAGAGAACGGGCCAGCACTGAAGCTTTCTTT.

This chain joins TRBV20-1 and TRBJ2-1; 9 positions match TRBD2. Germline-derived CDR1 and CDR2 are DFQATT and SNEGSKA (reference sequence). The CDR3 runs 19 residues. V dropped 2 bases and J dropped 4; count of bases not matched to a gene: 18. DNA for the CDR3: TGCAGTGCTAGACCCGCCCTGGCGGGGGGGCCCGGCTCTTACAATGAGCAGTTCTTC. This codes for CSARPALAGGPGSYNEQFF.

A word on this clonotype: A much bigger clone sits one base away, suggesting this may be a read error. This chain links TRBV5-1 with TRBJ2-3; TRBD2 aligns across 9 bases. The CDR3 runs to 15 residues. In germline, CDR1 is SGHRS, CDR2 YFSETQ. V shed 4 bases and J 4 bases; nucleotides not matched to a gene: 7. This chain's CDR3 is CASSRGLARPDTQYF. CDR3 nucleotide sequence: TGCGCCAGCAGCCGGGGACTAGCTCGCCCAGATACGCAGTATTTT.

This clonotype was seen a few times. CDR3 sequence reads: CASSYRYLAADEQFF. CDR3 coding DNA: TGTGCCAGCAGTTACCGCTATCTAGCTGCGGATGAGCAGTTCTTC. This chain links TRBV6-5 with TRBJ2-1; D is possibly TRBD2 (5 bases). Trimming cost V 2 bases and J 8 bases, with 16 bases left between them. The V gene's germline CDR1 is MNHEY and CDR2 SVGAGI. The CDR3 consists of 15 residues.

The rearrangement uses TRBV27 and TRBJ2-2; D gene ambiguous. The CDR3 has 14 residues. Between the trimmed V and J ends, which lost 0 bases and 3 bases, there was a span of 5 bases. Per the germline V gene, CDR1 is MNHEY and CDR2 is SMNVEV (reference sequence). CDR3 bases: TGTGCCAGCAGTTTATCGATTTACACCGGGGAGCTGTTTTTT. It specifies CASSLSIYTGELFF.

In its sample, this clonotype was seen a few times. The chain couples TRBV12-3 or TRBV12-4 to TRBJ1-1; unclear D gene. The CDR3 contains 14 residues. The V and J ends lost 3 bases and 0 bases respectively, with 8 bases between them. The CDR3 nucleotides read TGTGCCAGCAGTTTTTGGCAGATGAACACTGAAGCTTTCTTT. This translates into CASSFWQMNTEAFF.

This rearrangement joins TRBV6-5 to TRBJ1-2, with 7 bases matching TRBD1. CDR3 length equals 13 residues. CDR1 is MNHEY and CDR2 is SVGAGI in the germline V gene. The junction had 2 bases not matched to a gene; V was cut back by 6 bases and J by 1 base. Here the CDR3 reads CASRWDSNYGYTF. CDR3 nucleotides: TGTGCCAGCAGATGGGACAGTAACTATGGCTACACCTTC.

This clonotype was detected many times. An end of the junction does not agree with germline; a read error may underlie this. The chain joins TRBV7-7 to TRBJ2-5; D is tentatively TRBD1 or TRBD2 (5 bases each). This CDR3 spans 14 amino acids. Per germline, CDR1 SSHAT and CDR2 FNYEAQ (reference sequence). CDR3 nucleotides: TGTGCTAGCAGCTTTAACGGGGCGTCGGAGACCCAGTACTTC. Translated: CASSFNGASETQYF.

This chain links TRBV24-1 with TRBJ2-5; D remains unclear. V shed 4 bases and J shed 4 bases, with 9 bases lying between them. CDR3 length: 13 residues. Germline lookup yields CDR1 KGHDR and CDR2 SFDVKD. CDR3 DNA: TGTGCCACCAGTGAGATTATCGGAGAGACCCAGTACTTC. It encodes CATSEIIGETQYF.

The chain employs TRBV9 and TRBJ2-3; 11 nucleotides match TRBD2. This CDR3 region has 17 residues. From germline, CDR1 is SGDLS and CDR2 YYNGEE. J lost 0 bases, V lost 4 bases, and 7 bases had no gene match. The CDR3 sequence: CASSPGTSGTSTDTQYF. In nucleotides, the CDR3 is TGTGCCAGCAGCCCGGGGACTAGCGGAACTAGCACAGATACGCAGTATTTT.